The next 22 T cell receptor beta chains were all read from a single sample in a study of siplizumab effects on memory and regulatory T cells. Sequencing was performed with immunoSEQ multiplex PCR; in TCRdb, only in-frame clones are kept and a portion is missing. The table lists about 110,000 clones, just over 90% of them singletons. Sequencing was done on a sample of Tregs sorted from blood. Source of these receptors: a human donor in good health.

The rearrangement links TRBV20-1 to TRBJ1-2, with unresolved D. The germline gives CDR1 DFQATT, CDR2 SNEGSKA (reference sequence). The CDR3 contains 11 residues. Trimming took off 4 bases at V and 2 bases at J, with 5 bases between the two ends. This chain's CDR3 is CSATWNYGYTF. The CDR3, as DNA: TGCAGTGCTACCTGGAACTATGGCTACACCTTC.

This clone was observed a handful of times. The V and J genes are TRBV4-1 and TRBJ2-1; 13 nucleotides align to TRBD2. The V segment lost 6 bases and the J segment 12 bases; nucleotides outside the gene matches: 11. In germline, CDR1 is MGHRA, CDR2 YSYEKL. The CDR3 runs to 15 residues. The CDR3 is CASRWTSGGAMGQFF. The CDR3, as DNA: TGCGCCAGCAGATGGACTAGCGGGGGAGCCATGGGGCAGTTCTTC.

The chain links TRBV7-9 to TRBJ1-4, with D perhaps matching TRBD1 (6 bases). V shed 5 bases and J shed 7 bases, with 17 bases lying between them. Germline CDR1 is SEHNR and CDR2 is FQNEAQ (reference sequence). The CDR3 loop spans 15 amino acids. The CDR3 protein is CASSATGTGTEKLFF. CDR3 DNA: TGTGCCAGCAGCGCCACAGGGACCGGGACTGAAAAACTGTTTTTT.

Only one count was recorded for this clone. J is TRBJ1-2 and V is TRBV6-1; D perhaps matches TRBD1 (5 bases). This CDR3 has 15 amino acids. V was pared by 0 bases and J by 6 bases, with 14 bases between. CDR1 is MNHNS, CDR2 SASEGT, per germline. CDR3: CASSEARGRAHGYTF. The CDR3 nucleotides are TGTGCCAGCAGTGAAGCCCGTGGCAGGGCCCATGGCTACACCTTC.

The chain has TRBV19 and TRBJ2-7, with 14 bases aligning to TRBD2. This CDR3 is built from 13 residues. Germline CDR1 LNHDA, CDR2 SQIVND (reference sequence). The ends lost 9 bases at V and 7 bases at J; junction bases unmatched: 5. Here the CDR3 DNA reads TGTGCCAGCGAGGGGACTAGCGGGAGTGAGCAGTACTTC. It codes for CASEGTSGSEQYF.

This clone was observed once. This chain joins TRBV6-5 and TRBJ1-2, with a tentative D call TRBD1 (5 bases). The CDR3 has 14 residues. Trimming shortened V by 5 bases and J by 4 bases, and 14 bases separated the two germline ends. Germline values: CDR1 MNHEY, CDR2 SVGAGI. The CDR3 is CASSPPGTGYGYTF. DNA for the CDR3: TGTGCCAGCAGTCCTCCCGGGACTGGCTATGGCTACACCTTC.

The table lists this clone with a count of one. This chain joins TRBV18 and TRBJ1-2; D gene unclear. CDR3 length: 13 residues. The V gene's germline CDR1 is KGHSH and CDR2 LQKENI. Trimming took 3 bases from V and 7 from J, leaving 12 bases between them. This chain's CDR3 is CASSPHSDAGYTF. Here the CDR3 DNA reads TGTGCCAGCTCACCCCACTCGGACGCTGGCTACACCTTC.

This chain uses TRBV30 with TRBJ2-7, with TRBD2 matching 9 bases. V dropped 2 bases and J dropped 6; count of bases not matched to a gene: 8. The CDR3 totals 14 residues. The V gene's germline CDR1 is GTSNPN and CDR2 SVGIG (reference sequence). For the CDR3, the DNA is TGTGCCTGGAGTCAGCCGGGACTAGCTGTCGAGCAGTACTTC. It translates to CAWSQPGLAVEQYF.

This chain connects TRBV5-5 to TRBJ1-2; unclear D gene. This CDR3 comprises 16 residues. Germline lookup yields CDR1 SGHKS and CDR2 YYEKEE (reference sequence). V lost 1 base and J lost 7, with 20 bases in between. The DNA of the CDR3 is TGTGCCAGCAGCTTGAGTCGGAGGGAATGGATTGGTGGCTACACCTTC. It yields the protein CASSLSRREWIGGYTF.

V gene TRBV10-3 combines with J gene TRBJ2-7; D possibly matches TRBD1 or TRBD2 (6 bases each). The CDR3 is 16 residues long. The ends were cut back, 6 bases at V and 7 bases at J, with 25 bases in the middle. Germline CDR1 and CDR2: ENHRY and SYGVKD. CDR3 bases: TGTGCCATCAGACCCCCAAAAACCCCGGGGGCGGAGGAGCAGTACTTC. Translating it yields CAIRPPKTPGAEEQYF.

A word on this clone: Other DNA sequences in the same sample also yield this CDR3. The V and J genes are TRBV15 and TRBJ1-2; D is uncertain. The CDR3 is 12 amino acids. V was cut by 0 bases and J by 4 bases, with 3 bases left in between. The V gene's germline CDR1 is LNHNV and CDR2 YYDKDF (reference sequence). The CDR3 is CATSRDSYGYTF. The CDR3 DNA reads TGTGCCACCAGCAGAGACAGCTATGGCTACACCTTC.

The V call is TRBV15, the J call TRBJ2-2; 10 bases line up with TRBD1. CDR1 and CDR2 from the germline V gene are LNHNV and YYDKDF (reference sequence). The CDR3 consists of 16 residues. V dropped 4 bases and J dropped 1; count of bases not matched to a gene: 3. The CDR3: CATSKGTGENTGELFF. The CDR3 coding sequence is TGTGCCACCAGCAAGGGGACAGGGGAGAACACCGGGGAGCTGTTTTTT.

This clone was seen just once. CDR3 DNA: TGTGCCAGCAGCCAAGAAAGCAGGGGACTCACTGAAGCTTTCTTT. It codes for CASSQESRGLTEAFF. The chain links TRBV4-2 to TRBJ1-1, with TRBD1 as a possible D gene (6 bases). CDR3 size: 15 residues. Germline V gene lookup returns CDR1 LGHNA and CDR2 YNFKEQ. Trimming took off 0 bases at V and 4 bases at J, with 12 bases between the two ends.

The V call is TRBV5-1, the J call TRBJ2-3; D may be TRBD1 (6 bases). Trimming cost V 0 bases and J 0 bases, with 8 bases left between them. Germline values: CDR1 SGHRS, CDR2 YFSETQ. The CDR3 covers 15 residues. CDR3 sequence reads: CASSLGQVSTDTQYF. Written as DNA, the CDR3 is TGCGCCAGCAGCTTGGGACAGGTTAGCACAGATACGCAGTATTTT.

The V and J genes are TRBV11-1 and TRBJ2-7; perhaps TRBD2 as D (5 bases). The length of the CDR3 is 13 residues. The V gene's germline CDR1 is SGHAT and CDR2 FQDESV (reference sequence). Trimming left V 5 bases short and J 2 bases short, with 10 bases between. The CDR3 coding sequence is TGTGCCAGCAGCCCAAGCGGTGCCTACGAGCAGTACTTC. Translated, it gives CASSPSGAYEQYF.

This clone occurred once. This rearrangement joins TRBV7-3 to TRBJ2-2; D ambiguous. In germline, CDR1 is SGHTA, CDR2 FQGTGA. Trimming stripped 5 bases from V and 0 bases from J, with 13 bases between. This CDR3 spans 16 amino acids. The chain's CDR3 is CASSPLHITNTGELFF. The CDR3 coding sequence is TGTGCCAGCAGCCCCCTACACATTACGAACACCGGGGAGCTGTTTTTT. The full variable domain, completed using reference TRBV7-3 and TRBJ2-2, is GAGVSQTPSNKVTEKGKYVELRCDPISGHTALYWYRQSLGQGPEFLIYFQGTGAADDSGLPNDRFFAVRPEGSVSTLKIQRTERGDSAVYLCASSPLHITNTGELFFGEGSRLTVL.

CDR3 amino acids: CASSMGLLGNEQFF. CDR3 sequence (DNA): TGTGCCAGTAGTATGGGTCTCCTAGGGAATGAGCAGTTCTTC. This chain uses TRBV19 with TRBJ2-1, with D unclear. Trimming took off 3 bases at V and 7 bases at J, with 13 bases between the two ends. Germline lookup yields CDR1 LNHDA and CDR2 SQIVND (reference sequence). The CDR3 is 14 residues long.

The chain employs TRBV5-6 and TRBJ2-1; D gene unclear. V lost 2 bases and J 3 bases, leaving 9 bases between the germline ends. The CDR3 length is 14 residues. The germline V gene encodes CDR1 SGHDT and CDR2 YYEEEE. CDR3 sequence: CASSFEQSYNEQFF. CDR3 nucleotides: TGTGCCAGCAGCTTCGAACAGAGCTACAATGAGCAGTTCTTC.

The J gene is TRBJ2-2, the V gene TRBV5-1, with D possibly matching TRBD2 (5 bases). Per the germline V gene, CDR1 is SGHRS and CDR2 is YFSETQ. Trimming removed 0 bases from V and 5 bases from J, with 11 bases in between. CDR3 length: 15 amino acids. DNA for the CDR3: TGCGCCAGCAGCTTGGACGGGATTGGGACCGGGGAGCTGTTTTTT. It yields the protein CASSLDGIGTGELFF. The whole variable domain, filled in from reference TRBV5-1 and TRBJ2-2, reads KAGVTQTPRYLIKTRGQQVTLSCSPISGHRSVSWYQQTPGQGLQFLFEYFSETQRNKGNFPGRFSGRQFSNSRSEMNVSTLELGDSALYLCASSLDGIGTGELFFGEGSRLTVL.

The rearrangement joins TRBV18 to TRBJ2-7; 11 positions agree with TRBD1. Germline CDR1 is KGHSH and CDR2 is LQKENI. CDR3 length: 15 residues. V lost 2 bases, J lost 4 bases, and 4 bases stayed unmatched. The DNA of the CDR3 is TGTGCCAGCTCACCAATGGGACAGGGGGATTACGAGCAGTACTTC. It encodes CASSPMGQGDYEQYF.

V is TRBV5-1 and J is TRBJ2-5; 8 bases map to TRBD1. The CDR3 length is 15 residues. Germline assignment: CDR1 SGHRS and CDR2 YFSETQ. The junction had 7 bases not matched to a gene; V was cut back by 1 base and J by 5 bases. The CDR3 loop reads CASSLRQGALETQYF. The DNA of the CDR3 is TGCGCCAGCAGCTTGAGGCAGGGGGCTTTGGAGACCCAGTACTTC. Supplemented by reference TRBV5-1 and TRBJ2-5, the full variable domain reads KAGVTQTPRYLIKTRGQQVTLSCSPISGHRSVSWYQQTPGQGLQFLFEYFSETQRNKGNFPGRFSGRQFSNSRSEMNVSTLELGDSALYLCASSLRQGALETQYFGPGTRLLVL.

There are a few counts of this clone. The chain has TRBV10-3 and TRBJ1-5; D not certain. Per the germline V gene, CDR1 is ENHRY and CDR2 is SYGVKD. Trimming took off 3 bases at V and 4 bases at J, with 7 bases between the two ends. This CDR3 is built from 13 residues. The CDR3 sequence is CAISERDNQPQHF. The DNA of the CDR3 is TGTGCCATCAGTGAAAGGGATAATCAGCCCCAGCATTTT.